The 16 T cell receptor beta chains below come from one sample, sequenced in a study of blood T cell repertoires in COVID-19. Measured with immunoSEQ multiplex PCR; TCRdb has only the in-frame clones, and not every one. Of over 200,000 clones listed, over 75% are singletons. Sequences were obtained from PBMCs or T cells enriched from blood (not recorded which). The source of these receptors is a man aged 18 to 30 who had recovered from COVID-19.

The chain links TRBV27 to TRBJ2-7; a weak D match, TRBD1 (6 bases). V was shortened by 5 bases and J by 6 bases, with 17 bases between the two germline ends. The CDR3 is 14 residues long. In germline, CDR1 is MNHEY, CDR2 SMNVEV (reference sequence). The CDR3 DNA reads as TGTGCCAGCAGTACCTGGACCAGGGGCGTCGAGCAGTACTTC. It encodes CASSTWTRGVEQYF.

This clone was picked up a small number of times. This sequence joins TRBV30 and TRBJ1-4; D ambiguous. Germline loops: CDR1 GTSNPN, CDR2 SVGIG (reference sequence). Between the trimmed V and J ends, which lost 1 base and 5 bases, there was a span of 5 bases. This CDR3 has 12 residues. CDR3 DNA sequence: TGTGCCTGGAGTGCGGGGAATGAAAAACTGTTTTTT. Translated, it gives CAWSAGNEKLFF.

The chain couples TRBV24-1 to TRBJ2-5; 10 bases are a match to TRBD2. CDR1 and CDR2 from the germline V gene are KGHDR and SFDVKD. The CDR3 sequence is 17 residues long. V gave up 5 bases and J gave up 0 bases; unmatched junction bases: 8. The CDR3, as DNA: TGTGCCACCAGTGGCCCTGGCAGCGGGGGGGACCAAGAGACCCAGTACTTC. It encodes CATSGPGSGGDQETQYF.

The rearrangement uses TRBV19 and TRBJ2-3; TRBD2 matches 7 bases. Trimming removed 3 bases from V and 2 bases from J; junction bases left unmatched: 2. Germline CDR1 is LNHDA and CDR2 is SQIVND (reference sequence). There are 14 residues in the CDR3. CDR3 DNA: TGTGCCAGTAGTATCGGGGGGAACACAGATACGCAGTATTTT. Its protein is CASSIGGNTDTQYF.

This clone was found once. This chain connects TRBV6-2 or TRBV6-3 to TRBJ2-3; a weak D match, TRBD2 (6 bases). This CDR3 region has 14 residues. In germline, CDR1 is MNHEY, CDR2 SVGEGT. V dropped 6 bases and J dropped 2 bases, with 12 bases sitting between them. In nucleotides, the CDR3 is TGTGCCAGCAGCGCCGGGACTTTCACAGATACGCAGTATTTT. This translates into CASSAGTFTDTQYF.

The V gene is TRBV5-1, the J gene TRBJ2-1, with D possibly TRBD1 on 6 matching bases. V was trimmed by 5 bases and J by 2 bases, leaving 14 bases between them. CDR3 size: 15 residues. The germline CDR1 and CDR2 sequences are SGHRS and YFSETQ. In nucleotides, the CDR3 is TGCGCCAGCAGTGAGACAAGGACAGCCTACAATGAGCAGTTCTTC. The encoded protein is CASSETRTAYNEQFF.

This rearrangement joins TRBV30 to TRBJ1-5, with 10 bases lining up with TRBD1. CDR1 and CDR2 (germline): GTSNPN, SVGIG (reference sequence). The CDR3 is 13 amino acids. With V trimmed by 1 base and J by 6 bases, 0 bases remained unmatched. The DNA for the CDR3 is TGTGCCTGGAGTGGGACAGGGGGTCAGCCCCAGCATTTT. Protein: CAWSGTGGQPQHF.

V is TRBV2 and J is TRBJ2-7; 7 positions match TRBD1. Germline loops: CDR1 SNHLY, CDR2 FYNNEI. Trimming removed 3 bases from V and 4 bases from J; junction bases left unmatched: 3. This CDR3 contains 13 residues. For the CDR3, the DNA is TGTGCCAGCAGTGACAACAGGGGATACGAGCAGTACTTC. Its translation is CASSDNRGYEQYF.

This sequence joins TRBV6-1 and TRBJ2-5, with D unclear. There are 14 residues in the CDR3. Trimming shortened V by 3 bases and J by 2 bases, and 10 bases separated the two germline ends. In germline, CDR1 is MNHNS, CDR2 SASEGT. CDR3 residues: CASSERNRQETQYF. CDR3 DNA sequence: TGTGCCAGCAGTGAGCGTAACAGACAAGAGACCCAGTACTTC.

The chain links TRBV11-3 to TRBJ2-1; weak D call: TRBD2 (6 bases). The CDR3 loop spans 15 amino acids. V was trimmed by 5 bases and J by 4 bases, leaving 15 bases between them. Germline V CDR1 and CDR2: SGHNT, YENEEA. DNA of the CDR3: TGTGCCAGCAGCCCGGACGGCGGGGATTACAATGAGCAGTTCTTC. Protein product: CASSPDGGDYNEQFF.

The genes are TRBV5-1 and TRBJ1-1, with 8 bases matching TRBD1. This CDR3 contains 14 residues. The germline V gene has CDR1 SGHRS and CDR2 YFSETQ. V lost 2 bases to trimming and J lost 5 bases; unmatched junction nucleotides: 5. CDR3 coding DNA: TGCGCCAGCAGCTTCGGACAGGGCCGAACTGAAGCTTTCTTT. It yields the protein CASSFGQGRTEAFF.

The chain carries TRBV5-4 and TRBJ1-2, with TRBD1 matching over 7 bases. CDR3 length equals 16 residues. J lost 1 base, V lost 0 bases, and 6 bases had no gene match. CDR1 and CDR2 (germline): SGHNT, YYREEE (reference sequence). The CDR3 sequence is CASSLGTGDFNYGYTF. As DNA, the CDR3 is TGTGCCAGCAGCTTGGGAACAGGGGATTTTAACTATGGCTACACCTTC.

This clone was found a few times. The chain employs TRBV5-1 and TRBJ1-2; D is perhaps TRBD1 (5 bases). This CDR3 region has 14 residues. V gave up 0 bases and J gave up 0 bases, with 6 bases separating them. CDR1 and CDR2 from the germline V gene are SGHRS and YFSETQ. CDR3 sequence reads: CASSLVGANYGYTF. DNA for the CDR3: TGCGCCAGCAGCTTGGTAGGGGCTAACTATGGCTACACCTTC.

As DNA, the CDR3 is TGTGCCAGTATGGTTTGGGGGCAGGGGAACACCGGGGAGCTGTTTTTT. Amino acid sequence: CASMVWGQGNTGELFF. The gene calls are TRBV19 and TRBJ2-2; possible D gene TRBD1, 6 bases. CDR1 is LNHDA, CDR2 SQIVND, per germline (reference sequence). The CDR3 runs to 16 residues. V lost 7 bases to trimming and J lost 1 base, with 16 bases between them.

This sequence joins TRBV10-3 and TRBJ1-5; TRBD1 is a possible D gene (5 bases). Germline lookup yields CDR1 ENHRY and CDR2 SYGVKD. The CDR3 is 18 amino acids. V lost 0 bases to trimming and J lost 0 bases, with 15 bases between them. The CDR3 DNA sequence: TGTGCCATCAGTGAGTCAGCTGGGGGAGGAGATAGCAATCAGCCCCAGCATTTT. This sequence encodes CAISESAGGGDSNQPQHF.

V is TRBV4-2 and J is TRBJ2-5; D might be TRBD1 (6 bases). Germline V gene data show CDR1 as LGHNA and CDR2 as YNFKEQ. Trimming shortened V by 6 bases and J by 4 bases, and 18 bases separated the two germline ends. The CDR3 contains 15 residues. The DNA of the CDR3 is TGTGCCAGCAGAACTGAGGTTGGGGGCACAGAGACCCAGTACTTC. It is translated as CASRTEVGGTETQYF.